The 25 T cell receptor beta chains below were found in one sample sequenced in a study of blood T cell repertoires in COVID-19. Profiled with immunoSEQ multiplex PCR; TCRdb holds only in-frame clones, not every one. The sample lists some 220,000 clones; roughly 87% were seen once. Sequencing was performed on peripheral blood. These receptors all come from a woman aged 18-29 years who had recovered from COVID-19.

This clone was seen once. The J gene is TRBJ1-5, the V gene TRBV7-9; TRBD1 might be the D (6 bases). With 5 bases removed from V and 5 bases from J, the gap between germline ends came to 13 bases. The germline V gene encodes CDR1 SEHNR and CDR2 FQNEAQ (reference sequence). This CDR3 comprises 14 residues. In DNA, the CDR3 is TGTGCCAGCAGCCCTACAGGGACCTATCAGCCCCAGCATTTT. It is translated as CASSPTGTYQPQHF.

The chain couples TRBV10-3 to TRBJ2-7; 10 bases align to TRBD2. Germline CDR1 is ENHRY and CDR2 is SYGVKD. The CDR3 totals 14 residues. V lost 3 bases to trimming and J lost 6 bases; unmatched junction nucleotides: 5. The DNA of the CDR3 is TGTGCCATCAGTGAATACAGCGGGAGGGCCGAGCAGTACTTC. Translation: CAISEYSGRAEQYF.

V gene TRBV7-9 combines with J gene TRBJ1-1; 9 positions match TRBD1. The J segment lost 1 base and the V segment lost 5 bases, leaving 8 bases of the junction unmatched. Germline loops: CDR1 SEHNR, CDR2 FQNEAQ (reference sequence). CDR3 size: 16 residues. The CDR3 DNA reads TGTGCCAGCAGCAGAACAGGGGGCGCTGGGAACACTGAAGCTTTCTTT. It is translated as CASSRTGGAGNTEAFF.

This clone has just one count. The chain couples TRBV5-5 to TRBJ2-4; the D gene is possibly TRBD1 (5 bases). This CDR3 comprises 15 residues. Trimming took 2 bases from V and 3 from J, leaving 12 bases between them. Germline CDR1 reads SGHKS; CDR2 reads YYEKEE (reference sequence). This CDR3 reads CASSLGHMVKNIQYF. Here the CDR3 DNA reads TGTGCCAGCAGCTTAGGACACATGGTCAAAAACATTCAGTACTTC.

The CDR3 spells CASSLGRDYRVQNEQFF. The CDR3 bases are TGTGCCAGCAGCTTGGGCCGGGACTACCGAGTACAGAATGAGCAGTTCTTC. The V call is TRBV7-2, the J call TRBJ2-1, with 7 bases matching TRBD2. The CDR3 contains 17 residues. The V gene end was trimmed by 3 bases and the J gene end by 7 bases; junction bases not matched to a gene: 15. From germline, CDR1 is SGHTA and CDR2 FQGNSA. The whole variable domain, remainder taken from reference TRBV7-2 and TRBJ2-1, is GAGVSQSPSNKVTEKGKDVELRCDPISGHTALYWYRQSLGQGLEFLIYFQGNSAPDKSGLPSDRFSAERTGGSVSTLTIQRTQQEDSAVYLCASSLGRDYRVQNEQFFGPGTRLTVL.

The chain links TRBV6-2 or TRBV6-3 to TRBJ2-7; 11 bases match TRBD1. J lost 4 bases, V lost 2 bases, and 7 bases had no gene match. The CDR3 extends over 16 amino acids. The germline V gene encodes CDR1 MNHEY and CDR2 SVGEGT. The CDR3 here is CASSYLRTGGDYEQYF. The CDR3, as DNA: TGTGCCAGCAGTTACCTCCGGACAGGGGGCGATTACGAGCAGTACTTC.

The chain uses TRBV24-1 and TRBJ1-1, with D tentatively TRBD1 (6 bases). The V end was cut by 5 bases, the J end by 1 base, with 13 bases between. Per germline, CDR1 KGHDR and CDR2 SFDVKD. The CDR3 consists of 15 residues. This CDR3 reads CATSVHRDTNTEAFF. CDR3 DNA sequence: TGTGCCACCAGTGTCCACCGGGACACGAACACTGAAGCTTTCTTT.

The chain links TRBV2 to TRBJ1-1, with a possible D match to TRBD1 (6 bases). The CDR3 has 16 amino acids. Trimming cost V 6 bases and J 5 bases, with 22 bases left between them. Germline CDR1 reads SNHLY; CDR2 reads FYNNEI. The DNA of the CDR3 is TGTGCCAGCAGCGCATCCCGGACAGCCCTGGGGACTGAAGCTTTCTTT. This gives the protein CASSASRTALGTEAFF.

The rearrangement links TRBV24-1 to TRBJ1-6; D is uncertain. The CDR3 is made up of 17 amino acids. CDR1 and CDR2 (germline): KGHDR, SFDVKD. V lost 1 base, J lost 5 bases, and 14 bases lay in between. In DNA form, the CDR3 reads TGTGCCACCAGTGATTTTTATCCTCGGAGCAATAATTCACCCCTCCACTTT. This translates into CATSDFYPRSNNSPLHF.

The chain couples TRBV4-2 to TRBJ2-7, with TRBD2 matching 7 bases. The germline V gene has CDR1 LGHNA and CDR2 YNFKEQ. Unmatched junction bases numbered 9, after V lost 2 bases and J lost 5 bases. The CDR3 consists of 15 residues. The chain's CDR3 is CASSQPGGKFDEQYF. CDR3 sequence (DNA): TGTGCCAGCAGCCAACCCGGGGGGAAGTTTGACGAGCAGTACTTC.

This clone has a single count. A much bigger clone sits one base away, suggesting this may be a read error. The CDR3 loop reads CASSRTSGRDEQFF. CDR3 DNA sequence: TGTGCCAGCAGCCGGACTAGCGGGAGGGATGAGCAGTTCTTC. The chain is built from TRBV14 and TRBJ2-1; 15 bases fit TRBD2. The CDR3 is 14 residues long. Germline CDR1 SGHDN, CDR2 FVKESK. Trimming at V came to 4 bases and at J to 8 bases, leaving 0 bases not matched to a gene.

The chain recombines TRBV5-1 with TRBJ2-3; D remains unclear. V was pared by 3 bases and J by 1 base, with 6 bases between. The CDR3 loop spans 13 amino acids. Germline assignment: CDR1 SGHRS and CDR2 YFSETQ. In nucleotides, the CDR3 is TGCGCCAGCAGCTCCCGGGGCACAGATACGCAGTATTTT. Translation gives CASSSRGTDTQYF.

In DNA, the CDR3 is TGTGCCAGCAGCTTTCGGGGGAGCTCTGGGGCCAACGTCCTGACTTTC. This codes for CASSFRGSSGANVLTF. This chain connects TRBV7-8 to TRBJ2-6; D is perhaps TRBD2 (6 bases). V was clipped by 3 bases and J by 0 bases, with 9 bases between them. The CDR3 totals 16 residues. CDR1 SGHVS and CDR2 FQNEAQ come from the germline V gene.

V is TRBV19 and J is TRBJ1-4, with a weak D call TRBD1 (6 bases). V dropped 8 bases and J dropped 7 bases, with 14 bases sitting between them. Germline CDR1 and CDR2: LNHDA and SQIVND (reference sequence). The CDR3 consists of 13 residues. CDR3 residues: CASRRGGTEKLFF. The CDR3 DNA sequence: TGTGCCAGTCGAAGGGGGGGGACTGAAAAACTGTTTTTT.

The CDR3 loop reads CASSTRTVQETQYF. DNA of the CDR3: TGTGCCAGCAGCACTCGGACTGTCCAAGAGACCCAGTACTTC. The chain links TRBV5-4 to TRBJ2-5; a weak D match, TRBD2 (5 bases). The CDR3 loop spans 14 amino acids. Germline lookup yields CDR1 SGHNT and CDR2 YYREEE (reference sequence). Trimming pared 4 bases from V and 1 base from J, leaving 11 bases between.

The J gene is TRBJ1-2, the V gene TRBV12-3 or TRBV12-4; TRBD1 matches 8 bases. This CDR3 has 12 amino acids. Germline trimming cut 4 bases from V and 8 bases from J; bases unmatched to any gene: 3. CDR3 coding DNA: TGTGCCAGCAGTTGGGGGGACAGGGGCTACACCTTC. This codes for CASSWGDRGYTF.

To note about this clone: The junction departs from the called germline gene at one end, perhaps through a read error. This chain connects TRBV5-6 to TRBJ1-1; 10 bases map to TRBD1. The CDR3 loop spans 14 amino acids. Germline V gives CDR1 SGHDT, CDR2 YYEEEE. The CDR3 is CASTLGQGITEAFF. CDR3 DNA sequence: TGTGCCAGCACCTTGGGACAGGGGATCACTGAAGCTTTCTTT.

The chain links TRBV30 to TRBJ2-2; a possible D gene is TRBD2 (6 bases). V gave up 7 bases and J gave up 0 bases, with 24 bases separating them. The germline gives CDR1 GTSNPN, CDR2 SVGIG (reference sequence). This CDR3 is built from 18 residues. The CDR3 DNA reads TGTGCCTCATCCAGTGGGGAGAGTAGCGGCGCGAACACCGGGGAGCTGTTTTTT. Translation gives CASSSGESSGANTGELFF.

The chain couples TRBV14 to TRBJ2-3; D may be TRBD1 (6 bases). CDR1 and CDR2 (germline): SGHDN, FVKESK. V gave up 9 bases and J gave up 5 bases, with 6 bases separating them. The CDR3 has 10 amino acids. For the CDR3, the DNA is TGTGCCAGAGGGGGAGATACGCAGTATTTT. Translated, it gives CARGGDTQYF.

The genes are TRBV10-3 and TRBJ2-3; the match to TRBD2 covers 8 bases. Germline CDR1 ENHRY, CDR2 SYGVKD. This CDR3 is built from 15 residues. V lost 3 bases, J lost 4 bases, and 6 bases stayed unmatched. CDR3 sequence reads: CAISDTAGDPDTQYF. Here the CDR3 DNA reads TGTGCCATCAGTGATACAGCGGGAGACCCAGATACGCAGTATTTT.

The chain carries TRBV6-5 and TRBJ2-1; 7 nucleotides agree with TRBD2. The CDR3 totals 15 residues. V shed 2 bases, J shed 0 bases, and the junction held 1 base outside the gene matches. CDR1 and CDR2 (germline): MNHEY, SVGAGI. The CDR3 sequence is CASSYGGVSYNEQFF. The CDR3 DNA follows: TGTGCCAGCAGTTACGGGGGGGTCTCCTACAATGAGCAGTTCTTC.

The chain couples TRBV4-2 to TRBJ2-3, with a possible D match to TRBD1 (6 bases). Trimming cost V 0 bases and J 3 bases, with 13 bases left between them. The germline gives CDR1 LGHNA, CDR2 YNFKEQ. CDR3 size: 16 residues. CDR3 coding DNA: TGTGCCAGCAGCCAAGAGGTACAGGGATTAACAGATACGCAGTATTTT. It yields the protein CASSQEVQGLTDTQYF.

The chain joins TRBV19 to TRBJ2-4; D gene uncertain. CDR1 is LNHDA, CDR2 SQIVND, per germline (reference sequence). The CDR3 runs 13 residues. V lost 5 bases to trimming and J lost 6 bases, with 11 bases between them. The CDR3 loop is CASSPLPGNIQYF. CDR3 sequence (DNA): TGTGCCAGTAGTCCCCTACCAGGAAACATTCAGTACTTC. The full variable domain, with the rest looked up from reference TRBV19 and TRBJ2-4, is DGGITQSPKYLFRKEGQNVTLSCEQNLNHDAMYWYRQDPGQGLRLIYYSQIVNDFQKGDIAEGYSVSREKKESFPLTVTSAQKNPTAFYLCASSPLPGNIQYFGAGTRLSVL.

The genes are TRBV2 and TRBJ2-7; 8 nucleotides line up with TRBD2. Germline V gene data show CDR1 as SNHLY and CDR2 as FYNNEI. V trimming: 6 bases; J trimming: 3 bases; junction bases outside the gene matches: 19. CDR3 size: 18 residues. The CDR3 DNA sequence: TGTGCCAGCAGGGGGGGTCTAGCGGGCCTCTCAGTCGGCTACGAGCAGTACTTC. As protein: CASRGGLAGLSVGYEQYF.

This chain connects TRBV7-9 to TRBJ1-2; TRBD1 agrees at 7 bases. The CDR3 has 15 residues. Germline CDR1 is SEHNR and CDR2 is FQNEAQ (reference sequence). With 5 bases clipped from V and 3 bases from J, the junction kept 9 bases outside the gene matches. CDR3 protein: CASSGRDSYHYGYTF. Here the CDR3 DNA reads TGTGCCAGCAGCGGAAGGGACAGTTATCACTATGGCTACACCTTC. The full variable domain, completed using reference TRBV7-9 and TRBJ1-2, is DTGVSQNPRHKITKRGQNVTFRCDPISEHNRLYWYRQTLGQGPEFLTYFQNEAQLEKSRLLSDRFSAERPKGSFSTLEIQRTEQGDSAMYLCASSGRDSYHYGYTFGSGTRLTVV.